The entry below describes one T cell receptor beta chain. These data originate in a study of T cell responses to AZD1222 COVID-19 vaccine. Here immunoSEQ multiplex PCR was the method, and the copy in TCRdb shows in-frame clones only, minus some. The table has approximately 150,000 clones, 90% to 95% seen once. V lost 7 bases to trimming and J lost 11 bases; unmatched junction nucleotides: 8. There are 12 residues in the CDR3. Germline V CDR1 and CDR2: SNHLY, FYNNEI. Sequences were derived from peripheral blood, sampled after recovery from COVID-19. This chain uses TRBV2 with TRBJ2-4; 7 bases are shared with TRBD1. This sequence originates from an adult who had recovered from COVID-19. As DNA, the CDR3 is TGTGCCAGCACCAACAGGGGAGAGGTTCAGTACTTC. It specifies CASTNRGEVQYF.